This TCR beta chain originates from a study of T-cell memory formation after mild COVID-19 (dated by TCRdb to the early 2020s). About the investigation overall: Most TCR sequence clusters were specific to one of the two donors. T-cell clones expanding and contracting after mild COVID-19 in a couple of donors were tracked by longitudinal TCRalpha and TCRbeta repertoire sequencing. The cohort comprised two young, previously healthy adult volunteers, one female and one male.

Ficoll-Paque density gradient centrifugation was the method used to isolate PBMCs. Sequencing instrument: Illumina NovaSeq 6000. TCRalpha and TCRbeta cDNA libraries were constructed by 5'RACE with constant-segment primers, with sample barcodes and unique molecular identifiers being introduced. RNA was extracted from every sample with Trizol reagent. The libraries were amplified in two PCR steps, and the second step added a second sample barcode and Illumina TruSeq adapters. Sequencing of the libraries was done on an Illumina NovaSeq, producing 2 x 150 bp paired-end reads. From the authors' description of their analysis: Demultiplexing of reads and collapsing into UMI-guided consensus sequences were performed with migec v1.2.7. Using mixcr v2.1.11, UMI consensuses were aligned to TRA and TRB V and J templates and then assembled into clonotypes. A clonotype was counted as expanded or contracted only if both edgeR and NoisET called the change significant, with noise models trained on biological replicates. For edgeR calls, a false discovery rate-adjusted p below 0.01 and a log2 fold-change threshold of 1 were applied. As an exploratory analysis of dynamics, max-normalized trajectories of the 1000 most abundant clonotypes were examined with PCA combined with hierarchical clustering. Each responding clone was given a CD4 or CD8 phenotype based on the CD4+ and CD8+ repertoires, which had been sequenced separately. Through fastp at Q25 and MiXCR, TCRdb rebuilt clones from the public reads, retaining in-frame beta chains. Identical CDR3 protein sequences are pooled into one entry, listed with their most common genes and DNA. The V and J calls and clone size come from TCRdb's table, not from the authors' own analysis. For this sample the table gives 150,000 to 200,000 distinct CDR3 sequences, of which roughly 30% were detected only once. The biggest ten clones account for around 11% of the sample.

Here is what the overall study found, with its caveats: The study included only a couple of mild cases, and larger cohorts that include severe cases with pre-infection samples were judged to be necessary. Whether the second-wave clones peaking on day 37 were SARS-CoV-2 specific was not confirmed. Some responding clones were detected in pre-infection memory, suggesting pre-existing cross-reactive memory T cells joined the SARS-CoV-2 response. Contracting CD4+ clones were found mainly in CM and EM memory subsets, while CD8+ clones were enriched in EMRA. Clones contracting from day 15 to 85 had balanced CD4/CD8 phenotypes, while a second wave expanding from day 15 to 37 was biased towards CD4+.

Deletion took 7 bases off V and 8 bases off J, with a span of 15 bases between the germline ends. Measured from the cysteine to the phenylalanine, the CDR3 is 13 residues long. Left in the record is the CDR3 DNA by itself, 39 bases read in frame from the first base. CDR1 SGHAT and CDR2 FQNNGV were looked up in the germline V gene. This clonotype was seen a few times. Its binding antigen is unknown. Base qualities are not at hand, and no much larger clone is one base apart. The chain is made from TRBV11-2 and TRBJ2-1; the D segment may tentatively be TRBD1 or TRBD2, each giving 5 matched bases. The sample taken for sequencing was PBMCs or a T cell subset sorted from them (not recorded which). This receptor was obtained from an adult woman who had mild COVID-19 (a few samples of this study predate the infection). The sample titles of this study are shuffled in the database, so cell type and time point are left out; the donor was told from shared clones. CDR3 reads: CASTRIGDDEQFF. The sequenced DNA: TGTGCCAGCACCCGAATCGGGGACGATGAGCAGTTCTTC.